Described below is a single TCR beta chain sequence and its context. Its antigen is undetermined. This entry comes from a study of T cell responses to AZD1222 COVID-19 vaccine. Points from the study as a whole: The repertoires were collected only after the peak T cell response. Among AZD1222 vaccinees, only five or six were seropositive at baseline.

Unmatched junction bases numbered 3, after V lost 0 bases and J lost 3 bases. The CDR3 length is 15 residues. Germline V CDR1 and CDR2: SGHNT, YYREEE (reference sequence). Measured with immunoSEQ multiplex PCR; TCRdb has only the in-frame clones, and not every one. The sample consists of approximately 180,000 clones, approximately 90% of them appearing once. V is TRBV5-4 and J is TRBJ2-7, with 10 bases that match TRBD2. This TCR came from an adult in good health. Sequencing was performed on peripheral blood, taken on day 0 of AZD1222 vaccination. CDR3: CASSLGASGSYEQYF. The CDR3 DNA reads TGTGCCAGCAGCTTGGGGGCTAGCGGGAGCTACGAGCAGTACTTC.